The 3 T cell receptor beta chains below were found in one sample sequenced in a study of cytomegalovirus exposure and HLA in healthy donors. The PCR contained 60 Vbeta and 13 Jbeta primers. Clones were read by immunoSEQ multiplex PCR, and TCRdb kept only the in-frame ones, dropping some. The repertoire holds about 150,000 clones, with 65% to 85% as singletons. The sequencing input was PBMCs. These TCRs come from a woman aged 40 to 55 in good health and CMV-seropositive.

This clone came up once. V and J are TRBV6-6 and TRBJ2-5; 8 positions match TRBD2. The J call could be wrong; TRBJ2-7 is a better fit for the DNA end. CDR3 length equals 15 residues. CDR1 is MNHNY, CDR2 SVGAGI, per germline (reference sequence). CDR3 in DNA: TGTGCCAGCAGTTACTCGCCGGGGGGGACCTACGAGCAGTACTTC. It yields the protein CASSYSPGGTYEQYF.

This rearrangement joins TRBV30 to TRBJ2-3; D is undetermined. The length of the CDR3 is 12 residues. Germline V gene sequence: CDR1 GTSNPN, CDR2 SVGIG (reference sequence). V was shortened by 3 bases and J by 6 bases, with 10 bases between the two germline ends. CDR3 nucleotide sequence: TGTGCCTGGAGGCCAGCGTTTGATACGCAGTATTTT. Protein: CAWRPAFDTQYF.

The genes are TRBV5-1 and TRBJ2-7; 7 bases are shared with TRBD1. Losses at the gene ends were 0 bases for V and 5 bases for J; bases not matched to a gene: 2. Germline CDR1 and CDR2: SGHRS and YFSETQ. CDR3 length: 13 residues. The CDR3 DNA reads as TGCGCCAGCAGCTTGGGTACAGGGGACGAGCAGTACTTC. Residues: CASSLGTGDEQYF.